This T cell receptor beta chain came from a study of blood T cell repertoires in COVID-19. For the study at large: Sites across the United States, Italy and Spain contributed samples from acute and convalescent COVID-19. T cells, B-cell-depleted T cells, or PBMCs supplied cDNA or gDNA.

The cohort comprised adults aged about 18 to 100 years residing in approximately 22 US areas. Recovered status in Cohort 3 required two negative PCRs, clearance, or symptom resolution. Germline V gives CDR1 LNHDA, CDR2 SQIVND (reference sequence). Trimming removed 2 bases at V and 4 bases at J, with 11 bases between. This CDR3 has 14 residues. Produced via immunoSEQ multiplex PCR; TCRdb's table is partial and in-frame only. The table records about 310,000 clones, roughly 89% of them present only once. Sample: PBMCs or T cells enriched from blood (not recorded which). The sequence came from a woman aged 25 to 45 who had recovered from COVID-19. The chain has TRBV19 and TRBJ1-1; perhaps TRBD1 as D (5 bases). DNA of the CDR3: TGTGCCAGTAGTATATCAGGGATAGGCACTGAAGCTTTCTTT. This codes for CASSISGIGTEAFF.